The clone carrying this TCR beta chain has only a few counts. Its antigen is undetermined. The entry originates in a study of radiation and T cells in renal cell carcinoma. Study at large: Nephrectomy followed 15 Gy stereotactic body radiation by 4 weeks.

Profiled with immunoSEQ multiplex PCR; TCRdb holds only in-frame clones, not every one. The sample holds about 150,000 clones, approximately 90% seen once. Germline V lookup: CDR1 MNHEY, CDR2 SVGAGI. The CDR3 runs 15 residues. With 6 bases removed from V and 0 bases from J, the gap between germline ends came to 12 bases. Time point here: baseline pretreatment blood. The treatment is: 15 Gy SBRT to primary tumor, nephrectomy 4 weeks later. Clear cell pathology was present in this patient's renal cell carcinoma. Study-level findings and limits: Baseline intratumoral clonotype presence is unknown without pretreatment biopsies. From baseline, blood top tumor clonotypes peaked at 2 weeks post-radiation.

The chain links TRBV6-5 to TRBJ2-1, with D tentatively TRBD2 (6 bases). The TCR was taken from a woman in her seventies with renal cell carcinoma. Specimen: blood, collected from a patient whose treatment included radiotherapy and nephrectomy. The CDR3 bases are TGTGCCAGCAGACAGGCGGGGAGCTCCTACAATGAGCAGTTCTTC. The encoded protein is CASRQAGSSYNEQFF.